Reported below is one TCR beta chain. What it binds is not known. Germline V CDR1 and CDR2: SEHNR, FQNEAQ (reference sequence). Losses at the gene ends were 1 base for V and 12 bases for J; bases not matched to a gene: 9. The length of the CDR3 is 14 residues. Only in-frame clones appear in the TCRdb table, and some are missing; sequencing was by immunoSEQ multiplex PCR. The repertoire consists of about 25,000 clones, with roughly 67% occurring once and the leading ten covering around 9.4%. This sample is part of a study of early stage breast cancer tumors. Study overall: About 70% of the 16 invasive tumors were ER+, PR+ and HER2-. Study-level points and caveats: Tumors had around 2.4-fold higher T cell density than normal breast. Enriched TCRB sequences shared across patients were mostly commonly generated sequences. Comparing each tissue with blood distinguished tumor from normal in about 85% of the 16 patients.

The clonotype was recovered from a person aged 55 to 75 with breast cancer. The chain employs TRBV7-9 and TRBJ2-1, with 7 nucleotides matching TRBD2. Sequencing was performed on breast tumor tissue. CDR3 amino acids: CASSLVGREWGQFF. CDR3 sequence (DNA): TGTGCCAGCAGCTTAGTGGGGCGGGAGTGGGGGCAGTTCTTC.